The 30 T cell receptor beta chains below all came from one sample that was sequenced in a study of beta chain features in type 1 diabetes. Findings and limits, study-wide: TCRB CDR3s were moderately but significantly shorter in Type 1 diabetes patients in all four CD4+ subsets.

Their antigen targets remain unknown. Expressed TCRB transcripts were sequenced because the entire RNA isolate underwent reverse transcription. The assay was immunoSEQ multiplex PCR, and TCRdb's table has in-frame clones only and misses some. The sample lists 600,000 or so clones, over 12% seen once, with approximately 0.042% in the top ten. The sample was naive CD4+ T cells from blood. The origin of the receptors is a man aged 18 to 30 with type 1 diabetes.

The chain is built from TRBV10-3 and TRBJ1-1, with 7 bases identical to TRBD1. Germline lookup yields CDR1 ENHRY and CDR2 SYGVKD. The J segment lost 1 base and the V segment lost 6 bases, leaving 8 bases of the junction unmatched. CDR3 size: 15 residues. CDR3 amino acids: CAIRRDSGTNTEAFF. CDR3 in DNA: TGTGCCATCAGGCGGGACAGTGGGACGAACACTGAAGCTTTCTTT.

This clone has a single count. The chain is built from TRBV5-4 and TRBJ2-5; D not certain. Germline CDR1 SGHNT, CDR2 YYREEE (reference sequence). The CDR3 is 14 amino acids. V shed 2 bases and J shed 0 bases, with 8 bases lying between them. The CDR3 spells CASSFGPDQETQYF. CDR3 nucleotides: TGTGCCAGCAGCTTCGGGCCAGACCAAGAGACCCAGTACTTC.

This clone was observed a few times. The chain carries TRBV7-2 and TRBJ2-7; D possibly corresponds to TRBD2 (6 bases). Germline values: CDR1 SGHTA, CDR2 FQGNSA. The CDR3 extends over 13 amino acids. Trimming took 7 bases from V and 7 from J, leaving 17 bases between them. CDR3 coding DNA: TGTGCCAGCACCTTCGCCGGAGGGAGTGAGCAGTACTTC. It is translated as CASTFAGGSEQYF.

In regard to this clone: This sample includes further DNA sequences coding for the same CDR3. This chain links TRBV20-1 with TRBJ1-2; D remains ambiguous. This CDR3 contains 11 residues. V was clipped by 3 bases and J by 4 bases, with 6 bases between them. CDR1 and CDR2 from the germline V gene are DFQATT and SNEGSKA (reference sequence). For the CDR3, the DNA is TGCAGTGCTAGCGGCGGCTATGGCTACACCTTC. It translates to CSASGGYGYTF.

V usage is TRBV10-3 and J usage is TRBJ1-2; possibly TRBD1 for D (6 bases). From germline, CDR1 is ENHRY and CDR2 SYGVKD. The V gene lost 0 bases and the J gene lost 0 bases, with 14 bases spanning the gap. The CDR3 is made up of 17 amino acids. DNA of the CDR3: TGTGCCATCAGTGAGTCGACAGGAGGGAGGCCTAACTATGGCTACACCTTC. Translation gives CAISESTGGRPNYGYTF.

The chain employs TRBV29-1 and TRBJ2-5; D is undetermined. The CDR3 extends over 11 amino acids. V dropped 4 bases and J dropped 5 bases, with 8 bases sitting between them. Germline V gives CDR1 SQVTM, CDR2 ANQGSEA. The CDR3: CSVGASETQYF. The CDR3 DNA reads TGCAGCGTTGGGGCGAGCGAGACCCAGTACTTC. Full variable domain (rest looked up from reference TRBV29-1 and TRBJ2-5): SAVISQKPSRDICQRGTSLTIQCQVDSQVTMMFWYRQQPGQSLTLIATANQGSEATYESGFVIDKFPISRPNLTFSTLTVSNMSPEDSSIYLCSVGASETQYFGPGTRLLVL.

This clone has a handful of counts. The chain employs TRBV18 and TRBJ1-2, with a possible D match to TRBD1 (6 bases). The CDR3 is 14 amino acids. V was shortened by 2 bases and J by 6 bases, with 13 bases between the two germline ends. Per the germline V gene, CDR1 is KGHSH and CDR2 is LQKENI. This chain's CDR3 is CASSPYTGLNGYTF. For the CDR3, the DNA is TGTGCCAGCTCACCATACACAGGGCTGAATGGCTACACCTTC. Based on the CDR3 plus reference TRBV18 and TRBJ1-2, the full variable domain is NAGVMQNPRHLVRRRGQEARLRCSPMKGHSHVYWYRQLPEEGLKFMVYLQKENIIDESGMPKERFSAEFPKEGPSILRIQQVVRGDSAAYFCASSPYTGLNGYTFGSGTRLTVV.

The chain has TRBV7-9 and TRBJ1-6; 9 bases line up with TRBD1. The CDR3 has 16 residues. The junction had 5 bases not matched to a gene; V was cut back by 5 bases and J by 3 bases. Germline CDR1 reads SEHNR; CDR2 reads FQNEAQ (reference sequence). The CDR3 spells CASSPGQGFYNSPLHF. The CDR3 nucleotides are TGTGCCAGCAGCCCTGGACAGGGGTTCTATAATTCACCCCTCCACTTT.

The chain is built from TRBV6-6 and TRBJ1-2; TRBD1 matches at 8 bases. This CDR3 is 13 amino acids long. Germline CDR1 and CDR2: MNHNY and SVGAGI (reference sequence). Trimming removed 5 bases from V and 5 bases from J; junction bases left unmatched: 4. The CDR3 sequence is CASSPDREYGYTF. In nucleotides, the CDR3 is TGTGCCAGCAGTCCGGACAGGGAATATGGCTACACCTTC.

J is TRBJ1-1 and V is TRBV6-1; D possibly corresponds to TRBD1 (5 bases). V lost 3 bases, J lost 1 base, and 12 bases lay in between. CDR3 length: 15 amino acids. CDR1 is MNHNS and CDR2 is SASEGT in the germline V gene. CDR3 loop: CASSDYRQTNTEAFF. Written as DNA, the CDR3 is TGTGCCAGCAGTGATTATCGACAGACGAACACTGAAGCTTTCTTT.

The chain uses TRBV15 and TRBJ1-2; D not resolved. Deletions cut 1 base from V and 5 bases from J, with 8 bases between. CDR3 length equals 13 residues. Germline V lookup: CDR1 LNHNV, CDR2 YYDKDF (reference sequence). CDR3 loop: CATSRGSIYGYTF. For the CDR3, the DNA is TGTGCCACCAGCAGAGGGAGTATTTATGGCTACACCTTC.

This clone was seen only a few times. The chain employs TRBV7-2 and TRBJ2-6; a weak D match, TRBD2 (5 bases). Between the trimmed V and J ends, which lost 8 bases and 2 bases, there was a span of 16 bases. CDR1 is SGHTA, CDR2 FQGNSA, per germline. The CDR3 sequence is 16 residues long. The CDR3 here is CASVTRRAAGANVLTF. The CDR3 DNA follows: TGTGCCAGCGTAACCAGGCGGGCGGCTGGGGCCAACGTCCTGACTTTC.

The rearrangement links TRBV2 to TRBJ2-3, with 11 positions matching TRBD2. There are 16 residues in the CDR3. J was trimmed by 4 bases and V by 6 bases; bases with no gene match: 9. Per germline, CDR1 SNHLY and CDR2 FYNNEI. As DNA, the CDR3 is TGTGCCAGCAGATCCAAACTAGCGGGAGCCTCAGATACGCAGTATTTT. It is translated as CASRSKLAGASDTQYF.

This clone showed up just a few times. The chain combines TRBV28 with TRBJ1-1; 9 bases are a match to TRBD1. The germline gives CDR1 MDHEN, CDR2 SYDVKM. CDR3 length: 13 amino acids. The junction had 5 bases not matched to a gene; V was cut back by 8 bases and J by 4 bases. The DNA of the CDR3 is TGTGCCAGCCAGGACAGGGGTGTCACTGAAGCTTTCTTT. This translates into CASQDRGVTEAFF.

The V call is TRBV30, the J call TRBJ2-7, with unresolved D. The germline CDR1 and CDR2 sequences are GTSNPN and SVGIG (reference sequence). V shed 2 bases and J shed 7 bases, with 6 bases lying between them. The CDR3 length is 10 residues. CDR3 nucleotides: TGTGCCTGGAGTCTGAAAGAGCAGTACTTC. It encodes CAWSLKEQYF.

This clone came up a few times. The CDR3 sequence: CSASLAYEQYF. CDR3 sequence (DNA): TGCAGTGCTTCGCTGGCCTACGAGCAGTACTTC. The genes are TRBV20-1 and TRBJ2-7; D unclear. The V and J ends lost 5 bases and 2 bases respectively, with 7 bases between them. Germline CDR1 and CDR2: DFQATT and SNEGSKA (reference sequence). The CDR3 contains 11 residues.

There are a few counts of this clone. J is TRBJ2-5 and V is TRBV7-9, with no clear D. Looked up from germline, CDR1 is SEHNR and CDR2 is FQNEAQ (reference sequence). The CDR3 is made up of 14 amino acids. The V end was cut by 8 bases, the J end by 1 base, with 14 bases between. The CDR3 DNA reads TGTGCCAGCGTAATTAACCACATCCAAGAGACCCAGTACTTC. This translates into CASVINHIQETQYF.

The gene calls are TRBV29-1 and TRBJ2-7, with D possibly TRBD2 on 6 matching bases. This CDR3 region has 13 residues. The V and J ends lost 6 bases and 5 bases respectively, with 17 bases between them. Germline CDR1 and CDR2: SQVTM and ANQGSEA. The CDR3 sequence: CSVVRGFRDEQYF. The CDR3 DNA sequence: TGCAGCGTGGTCCGGGGGTTTCGGGACGAGCAGTACTTC.

The chain recombines TRBV27 with TRBJ2-1; 7 bases are shared with TRBD1. V shed 2 bases and J 6 bases; nucleotides not matched to a gene: 4. Germline V gene data show CDR1 as MNHEY and CDR2 as SMNVEV (reference sequence). The CDR3 loop spans 14 amino acids. Here the CDR3 DNA reads TGTGCCAGCAGTTTAAGGGGGCGTCCCAATGAGCAGTTCTTC. Its translation is CASSLRGRPNEQFF.

For this clone: Within the sample, other DNA sequences also encode this same CDR3. V usage is TRBV7-2 and J usage is TRBJ2-3; no definite D call. This CDR3 has 13 residues. Looked up from germline, CDR1 is SGHTA and CDR2 is FQGNSA. Trimming took 3 bases from V and 1 from J, leaving 5 bases between them. The DNA of the CDR3 is TGTGCCAGCAGCTTTCCGGGCACAGATACGCAGTATTTT. Amino acid sequence: CASSFPGTDTQYF.

In its sample, this clone was seen a few times. The J gene is TRBJ2-6, the V gene TRBV5-6; TRBD1 might be the D (6 bases). The CDR3 runs 18 residues. Per germline, CDR1 SGHDT and CDR2 YYEEEE. Trimming removed 0 bases from V and 0 bases from J, with 13 bases in between. For the CDR3, the DNA is TGTGCCAGCAGCTTGGCTCAGGGGATAAGCTCTGGGGCCAACGTCCTGACTTTC. Amino acids: CASSLAQGISSGANVLTF.

The rearrangement links TRBV4-3 to TRBJ2-6, with D hard to call. This CDR3 is built from 18 residues. Germline assignment: CDR1 LGHNA and CDR2 YSLEER. The V gene lost 1 base and the J gene lost 0 bases, with 13 bases spanning the gap. The CDR3 nucleotides read TGCGCCAGCAGCCAAGTGACAATACAAAGCTCTGGGGCCAACGTCCTGACTTTC. It yields the protein CASSQVTIQSSGANVLTF.

The sample holds a few counts of this clone. The gene calls are TRBV7-7 and TRBJ2-5; D is unresolved. This CDR3 contains 9 residues. From germline, CDR1 is SSHAT and CDR2 FNYEAQ (reference sequence). Written as DNA, the CDR3 is TGTGCTATCGGAGAGACCCAGTACTTC. Translating gives CAIGETQYF.

The chain is built from TRBV7-8 and TRBJ1-4; TRBD1 agrees at 7 bases. The CDR3 totals 17 residues. CDR1 is SGHVS, CDR2 FQNEAQ, per germline. The V segment lost 4 bases and the J segment 8 bases; nucleotides outside the gene matches: 16. CDR3 DNA: TGTGCCAGCAGCTCCCGGGACAGAATACCCGGATTCGAAAAACTGTTTTTT. Translated, it gives CASSSRDRIPGFEKLFF.

The chain recombines TRBV7-9 with TRBJ2-5, with 7 bases lining up with TRBD1. Per the germline V gene, CDR1 is SEHNR and CDR2 is FQNEAQ (reference sequence). This CDR3 comprises 16 residues. V was pared by 5 bases and J by 3 bases, with 12 bases of the junction left unmatched. The CDR3 coding sequence is TGTGCCAGCAGCAGACCGGGTGGGACAGAGGAAGAGACCCAGTACTTC. This gives the protein CASSRPGGTEEETQYF.

J is TRBJ2-7 and V is TRBV18; possible D gene TRBD1, 5 bases. Trimming removed 2 bases from V and 3 bases from J, with 11 bases in between. Germline V gene sequence: CDR1 KGHSH, CDR2 LQKENI. CDR3 size: 14 residues. The CDR3 nucleotides are TGTGCCAGCTCACCATCTCAGGGTTACTACGAGCAGTACTTC. It codes for CASSPSQGYYEQYF.

In DNA, the CDR3 is TGTGCCAGCAGCCCCCGGACGGGTACCTACGAGCAGTACTTC. It codes for CASSPRTGTYEQYF. This chain connects TRBV7-2 to TRBJ2-7, with unresolved D. The CDR3 runs to 14 residues. Per the germline V gene, CDR1 is SGHTA and CDR2 is FQGNSA. Trimming left V 5 bases short and J 2 bases short, with 13 bases between.

The table lists this clone with a few counts. V and J are TRBV21-1 and TRBJ1-5; the D call in the table, TRBD1, was not verified against the DNA. TRBV21-1 is given as a pseudogene. CDR3 length equals 17 residues. As DNA, the CDR3 is TGTGCCAGCAGCAAAGACACAGGGGGCTATAGCAATCAGCCCCAGCATTTT. Residues: CASSKDTGGYSNQPQHF.

This chain uses TRBV28 with TRBJ2-2, with TRBD1 identical over 9 bases. Trimming cost V 6 bases and J 4 bases; bases outside gene matches: 3. In germline, CDR1 is MDHEN, CDR2 SYDVKM. The CDR3 contains 14 residues. CDR3 residues: CASRRQGVTGELFF. Here the CDR3 DNA reads TGTGCCAGCAGGAGACAGGGGGTCACCGGGGAGCTGTTTTTT.

This clone was picked up a small number of times. The sample contains more than one DNA sequence encoding this CDR3. The genes are TRBV30 and TRBJ1-1; TRBD1 aligns across 9 bases. CDR1 and CDR2 from the germline V gene are GTSNPN and SVGIG (reference sequence). The CDR3 is 13 amino acids. V was pared by 5 bases and J by 5 bases, with 6 bases of the junction left unmatched. CDR3 nucleotide sequence: TGTGCCTGGGGTGGACAGGGGAATACTGAAGCTTTCTTT. This codes for CAWGGQGNTEAFF.